This is a list of T cell receptor beta chains from one sample in a study of cytomegalovirus exposure and HLA in healthy donors. The table came from immunoSEQ multiplex PCR; TCRdb's copy has only in-frame clones and leaves some out. The sample has 250,000 to 350,000 clones, more than 80% seen once. Sequenced input: PBMCs. These receptors were obtained from a man in his forties in good health and CMV-seropositive. The CDR3 runs from the conserved cysteine through the conserved F or W. The order of the fields is V gene, J gene, clone size, D gene, CDR3 protein, CDR3 DNA. A D gene is named only where the DNA matches it firmly. Clone size is not always given. Where it is, it says once, few, many or a class for expanded clones.

V: TRBV7-9; J: TRBJ2-6; size: few; D: TRBD2; CDR3: CASSLVLAGVGSGANVLTF; DNA: TGTGCCAGCAGCTTAGTTTTAGCGGGAGTTGGTTCTGGGGCCAACGTCCTGACTTTC
V: TRBV2; J: TRBJ2-7; size: .; D: TRBD2; CDR3: CASSEREGLYEQYF; DNA: TGTGCCAGCAGTGAGCGGGAGGGCCTCTACGAGCAGTACTTC
V: TRBV7-9; J: TRBJ1-1; size: .; D: .; CDR3: CASSLEVWGRGAFF; DNA: TGTGCCAGCAGCTTAGAAGTTTGGGGCAGGGGAGCTTTCTTT
V: TRBV27; J: TRBJ2-7; size: .; D: .; CDR3: CASSLSQGSYEQYF; DNA: TGTGCCAGCAGTTTATCGCAGGGCTCCTACGAGCAGTACTTC
V: TRBV19; J: TRBJ2-7; size: .; D: .; CDR3: CASSAVEGSYEQYF; DNA: TGTGCCAGTAGTGCGGTGGAGGGCTCCTACGAGCAGTACTTC
V: TRBV7-9; J: TRBJ2-5; size: .; D: TRBD1; CDR3: CASSLKGQQETQYF; DNA: TGTGCCAGCAGCCTAAAGGGACAGCAAGAGACCCAGTACTTC
V: TRBV4-1; J: TRBJ2-7; size: .; D: .; CDR3: CASSSAVPYEQYF; DNA: TGCGCCAGCAGCTCAGCGGTGCCCTACGAGCAGTACTTC
V: TRBV5-6; J: TRBJ2-5; size: .; D: TRBD2; CDR3: CASSPGLVAPGETQYF; DNA: TGTGCCAGCAGCCCGGGACTAGTGGCACCCGGAGAGACCCAGTACTTC
V: TRBV29-1; J: TRBJ2-1; size: .; D: .; CDR3: CSVEDPHNYNEQFF; DNA: TGCAGCGTTGAAGACCCACACAACTACAATGAGCAGTTCTTC
V: TRBV6-6; J: TRBJ2-5; size: .; D: .; CDR3: CASSLTGEQYF; DNA: TGTGCCAGCAGTTTGACTGGGGAGCAGTACTTC
V: TRBV27; J: TRBJ2-7; size: .; D: .; CDR3: CASSLGGTEQYF; DNA: TGTGCCAGCAGTTTGGGCGGGACGGAGCAGTACTTC
V: TRBV7-2; J: TRBJ2-1; size: once; D: .; CDR3: CASSDGVNSYNEQFF; DNA: TGTGCCAGCAGCGACGGAGTAAACTCCTACAATGAGCAGTTCTTC
V: TRBV7-3; J: TRBJ2-1; size: .; D: TRBD2; CDR3: CASSYFGTSGSGAYNEQFF; DNA: TGTGCCAGCAGCTACTTCGGGACTAGCGGGAGTGGGGCCTACAATGAGCAGTTCTTC
V: TRBV7-9; J: TRBJ1-3; size: .; D: TRBD1; CDR3: CASSRGQGNTIYF; DNA: TGTGCCAGCAGCCGGGGACAGGGAAACACCATATATTTT
V: TRBV15; J: TRBJ1-3; size: .; D: .; CDR3: CATSRERTVGNTIYF; DNA: TGTGCCACCAGCAGAGAAAGGACAGTCGGAAACACCATATATTTT
V: TRBV7-9; J: TRBJ1-3; size: .; D: .; CDR3: CASSSTHYTGNTIYF; DNA: TGTGCCAGCAGCTCCACGCACTATACAGGAAACACCATATATTTT
V: TRBV4-1; J: TRBJ2-3; size: .; D: .; CDR3: CATGERNTDTQYF; DNA: TGCGCCACCGGAGAGCGGAACACAGATACGCAGTATTTT
V: TRBV5-1; J: TRBJ2-7; size: few; D: TRBD1; CDR3: CASSLAAGTGTYEQYF; DNA: TGCGCCAGCAGCTTGGCCGCCGGGACAGGTACCTACGAGCAGTACTTC
V: TRBV7-9; J: TRBJ1-2; size: .; D: TRBD1; CDR3: CASSTPGGFYGYTF; DNA: TGTGCCAGCAGCACCCCAGGGGGATTCTATGGCTACACCTTC
V: TRBV27; J: TRBJ2-1; size: .; D: TRBD2; CDR3: CASSLGLAGGLSYNEQFF; DNA: TGTGCCAGCAGTTTAGGACTAGCGGGAGGGCTTTCCTACAATGAGCAGTTCTTC
V: TRBV27; J: TRBJ2-5; size: .; D: TRBD2; CDR3: CASSPGLAGAETQYF; DNA: TGTGCCAGCAGTCCGGGACTAGCGGGAGCAGAGACCCAGTACTTC
V: TRBV14; J: TRBJ2-7; size: .; D: .; CDR3: CASSQVRAGNSYEQYF; DNA: TGTGCCAGCAGCCAAGTTAGGGCGGGTAATTCCTACGAGCAGTACTTC
V: TRBV28; J: TRBJ1-1; size: many; D: .; CDR3: CASTLNTEAFF; DNA: TGTGCCAGCACCCTAAACACTGAAGCTTTCTTT
V: TRBV28; J: TRBJ2-7; size: .; D: TRBD1; CDR3: CASRFYRGDYEQYF; DNA: TGTGCCAGCAGATTTTACAGGGGGGACTACGAGCAGTACTTC
V: TRBV28; J: TRBJ2-5; size: .; D: .; CDR3: CASSSYQETQYF; DNA: TGTGCCAGCAGTTCCTACCAAGAGACCCAGTACTTC
V: TRBV19; J: TRBJ2-3; size: .; D: .; CDR3: CASSILGGRGLADTQYF; DNA: TGTGCCAGTAGTATCCTTGGGGGCCGGGGCTTGGCAGATACGCAGTATTTT
V: TRBV18; J: TRBJ1-3; size: .; D: .; CDR3: CASSVTESSGNTIYF; DNA: TGTGCCAGCTCAGTGACAGAAAGCTCTGGAAACACCATATATTTT
V: TRBV19; J: TRBJ1-2; size: .; D: TRBD1; CDR3: CASSPYTGQGASYTF; DNA: TGTGCCAGTAGTCCCTACACTGGACAGGGGGCCAGCTACACCTTC
V: TRBV2; J: TRBJ1-2; size: .; D: .; CDR3: CASRDSNYGYTF; DNA: TGTGCCAGCAGGGACAGCAACTATGGCTACACCTTC
V: TRBV2; J: TRBJ2-7; size: .; D: TRBD2; CDR3: CASSSPSGDHEQYF; DNA: TGTGCCAGCTCTTCTCCTAGCGGGGACCACGAGCAGTACTTC
V: TRBV7-2; J: TRBJ1-2; size: .; D: TRBD1; CDR3: CASSTTGGYGYTF; DNA: TGTGCCAGCAGCACGACAGGGGGGTATGGCTACACCTTC
V: TRBV28; J: TRBJ2-7; size: .; D: TRBD2; CDR3: CASRRLAGSYEQYF; DNA: TGTGCCAGCAGGCGACTAGCGGGATCCTACGAGCAGTACTTC
V: TRBV7-9; J: TRBJ2-7; size: .; D: TRBD1; CDR3: CASSDPYDRGISYEQYF; DNA: TGTGCCAGCAGCGATCCATATGACAGGGGGATCTCCTACGAGCAGTACTTC
V: TRBV28; J: TRBJ1-5; size: .; D: .; CDR3: CASSFPEDTNQPQHF; DNA: TGTGCCAGCAGTTTCCCGGAAGACACCAATCAGCCCCAGCATTTT
V: TRBV5-1; J: TRBJ2-7; size: .; D: TRBD2; CDR3: CASSGGSSYEQYF; DNA: TGCGCCAGCAGCGGCGGGAGCTCCTACGAGCAGTACTTC
V: TRBV5-6; J: TRBJ2-7; size: .; D: .; CDR3: CASSLEEYEQYF; DNA: TGTGCCAGCAGCTTGGAAGAGTACGAGCAGTACTTC
V: TRBV7-9; J: TRBJ2-7; size: .; D: .; CDR3: CASRNLSAEQYF; DNA: TGTGCCAGCAGGAACCTTAGCGCCGAGCAGTACTTC
V: TRBV19; J: TRBJ2-3; size: once; D: TRBD2; CDR3: CASRGLAGGTDTQYF; DNA: TGTGCCAGTAGGGGACTAGCGGGAGGCACAGATACGCAGTATTTT
V: TRBV5-5; J: TRBJ2-7; size: .; D: TRBD1; CDR3: CASSGGTGPYEQYF; DNA: TGTGCCAGCAGCGGCGGGACAGGTCCCTACGAGCAGTACTTC
V: TRBV12-5; J: TRBJ1-2; size: .; D: TRBD1; CDR3: CASGLDGTGGYGYTF; DNA: TGTGCTAGTGGTTTGGACGGGACAGGGGGCTATGGCTACACCTTC
V: TRBV28; J: TRBJ2-1; size: .; D: .; CDR3: CASSLWQDYYNEQFF; DNA: TGTGCCAGCAGTTTATGGCAGGATTACTACAATGAGCAGTTCTTC
V: TRBV4-3; J: TRBJ2-3; size: .; D: .; CDR3: CASSQERYRDPDTQYF; DNA: TGCGCCAGCAGCCAAGAGAGGTACAGGGATCCAGATACGCAGTATTTT
V: TRBV29-1; J: TRBJ2-5; size: .; D: TRBD2; CDR3: CSVLGLAGAQETQYF; DNA: TGCAGCGTTTTAGGACTAGCGGGTGCCCAAGAGACCCAGTACTTC
V: TRBV7-9; J: TRBJ2-7; size: .; D: .; CDR3: CASSLAGTSYEQYF; DNA: TGTGCCAGCAGCTTAGCCGGGACATCCTACGAGCAGTACTTC
V: TRBV28; J: TRBJ2-1; size: .; D: .; CDR3: CASSLYNEQFF; DNA: TGTGCCAGCAGTCTCTACAATGAGCAGTTCTTC
V: TRBV6-5; J: TRBJ2-1; size: .; D: .; CDR3: CASSSRRARAEQFF; DNA: TGTGCCAGCAGTTCCCGCAGGGCTCGGGCTGAGCAGTTCTTC
V: TRBV7-9; J: TRBJ2-7; size: .; D: TRBD1; CDR3: CASSLAQGVRSYEQYF; DNA: TGTGCCAGCAGCTTAGCACAGGGGGTTCGCTCCTACGAGCAGTACTTC
V: TRBV15; J: TRBJ2-1; size: .; D: TRBD2; CDR3: CATSRERGSEQFF; DNA: TGTGCCACCAGCAGAGAGCGGGGGAGTGAGCAGTTCTTC
V: TRBV27; J: TRBJ2-7; size: .; D: TRBD2; CDR3: CASGVTSGSITYEQYF; DNA: TGTGCCAGCGGGGTGACTAGCGGGAGTATAACCTACGAGCAGTACTTC
V: TRBV29-1; J: TRBJ2-1; size: .; D: TRBD2; CDR3: CSVERLADYNEQFF; DNA: TGCAGCGTTGAGAGACTAGCGGACTACAATGAGCAGTTCTTC
V: TRBV5-1; J: TRBJ2-1; size: .; D: .; CDR3: CASSSRGEQFF; DNA: TGCGCCAGCAGCTCCCGGGGGGAGCAGTTCTTC
V: TRBV5-1; J: TRBJ2-6; size: .; D: .; CDR3: CASSYRAGANVLTF; DNA: TGCGCCAGCAGTTACAGGGCTGGGGCCAACGTCCTGACTTTC